These 8 T cell receptor beta chains came from one sample sequenced in a study of blood T cell repertoires in COVID-19. Sequencing used immunoSEQ multiplex PCR; TCRdb keeps in-frame clones, though not all of them. The repertoire holds about 32,000 clones, with roughly 91% as singletons. Sequencing used peripheral blood. The receptor source for this set is a man in his 70s with active or convalescent COVID-19.

The gene calls are TRBV4-1 and TRBJ1-6, with TRBD1 matching 9 bases. Trimming cost V 4 bases and J 4 bases; bases outside gene matches: 5. This CDR3 region has 16 residues. In germline, CDR1 is MGHRA, CDR2 YSYEKL. The CDR3 nucleotides are TGCGCCAGCAGCCTTACCGGGACAGGGTATAATTCACCCCTCCACTTT. Translated, it gives CASSLTGTGYNSPLHF.

The chain carries TRBV6-5 and TRBJ2-7, with 9 bases that match TRBD1. CDR1 is MNHEY, CDR2 SVGAGI, per germline. The CDR3 spans 15 residues. V lost 3 bases and J lost 2; bases outside the gene matches: 5. The CDR3 DNA follows: TGTGCCAGCAGTTATAGGGGACAGGGCACCTACGAGCAGTACTTC. Translation: CASSYRGQGTYEQYF.

The rearrangement joins TRBV19 to TRBJ2-2; a possible D gene is TRBD2 (5 bases). The germline V gene encodes CDR1 LNHDA and CDR2 SQIVND (reference sequence). Between the trimmed V and J ends, which lost 5 bases and 7 bases, there was a span of 14 bases. The CDR3 runs to 14 residues. The CDR3 nucleotides are TGTGCCAGTAGTCGAGTTTATCGGGACGGGGAGCTGTTTTTT. Amino acid sequence: CASSRVYRDGELFF.

V gene TRBV5-1 combines with J gene TRBJ2-3, with 9 bases matching TRBD2. This CDR3 has 15 residues. Germline CDR1 reads SGHRS; CDR2 reads YFSETQ. Trimming at V came to 0 bases and at J to 7 bases, leaving 6 bases not matched to a gene. DNA for the CDR3: TGCGCCAGCAGCTTGGTGGCGGGAGGGTCCTATACGCAGTATTTT. Translation: CASSLVAGGSYTQYF.

The V and J genes are TRBV30 and TRBJ1-6; 7 bases fit TRBD1. This CDR3 is 12 amino acids long. Germline assignment: CDR1 GTSNPN and CDR2 SVGIG (reference sequence). The CDR3 coding sequence is TGTGCGTTCACAGGGGTTAATTCACCCCTCCACTTT. Amino acids: CAFTGVNSPLHF.

The V gene is TRBV25-1, the J gene TRBJ2-1, with 7 bases aligning to TRBD2. The trim removed 3 bases at V and 7 bases at J, leaving 3 bases unmatched. The CDR3 contains 13 residues. CDR1 and CDR2 (germline): MGHDK, SYGVNS. DNA for the CDR3: TGTGCCAGCAGTGAGGGGGGGAAAAATGAGCAGTTCTTC. This codes for CASSEGGKNEQFF.

This clone was picked up one time. The gene calls are TRBV7-2 and TRBJ1-1; 12 bases match TRBD1. The CDR3 totals 15 residues. CDR1 and CDR2 from the germline V gene are SGHTA and FQGNSA. Unmatched junction bases numbered 7, after V lost 7 bases and J lost 4 bases. CDR3 coding DNA: TGTGCCAGCACCGGGACAGGGGGCGCGGGCACTGAAGCTTTCTTT. Protein product: CASTGTGGAGTEAFF.

V usage is TRBV5-6 and J usage is TRBJ2-2; no firm D call. Germline V CDR1 and CDR2: SGHDT, YYEEEE. The ends were cut back, 4 bases at V and 8 bases at J, with 9 bases in the middle. The CDR3 extends over 12 amino acids. DNA for the CDR3: TGTGCCAGCAGCCCCCCCAGGGGGGAGCTGTTTTTT. This translates into CASSPPRGELFF.